This T cell receptor (beta chain) was sequenced during a study of Ad26.COV2.S vaccination and SARS-CoV-2 variants (dated by TCRdb to the early 2020s). With respect to the entire study: Vaccine-arm donors were drawn from COV1001, a multicentre, randomized, double-blind, placebo-controlled phase I-IIa trial of Ad26.COV2.S in healthy adults. Ad26.COV2.S was administered intramuscularly at 5 x 10^10 or 1 x 10^11 viral particles, either as a single shot or as two shots given 56 days apart. Sequencing of the TCRbeta repertoire served to evaluate the specificity and breadth of SARS-CoV-2-reactive T cell receptors following Ad26.COV2.S vaccination. A total of approximately 30 samples were included in the TCR-sequenced set, comprising some 20 Ad26.COV2.S vaccine recipients, 5 placebo recipients and 8 SARS-CoV-2 convalescent individuals. Trial participants were randomized into five groups of five, in which low-dose or high-dose Ad26.COV2.S was given once or twice, or placebo was given on both occasions. Throughout the experiments and outcome assessment, investigators stayed blinded to trial group allocation.

TCRbeta CDR3 regions were sequenced with the immunoSEQ Assay. After extraction, genomic DNA underwent amplification by bias-controlled multiplex PCR, followed by high-throughput sequencing. Regarding the original processing steps: To quantify the absolute abundance of every unique TCRbeta CDR3 region, sequences were collapsed and filtered. Usable DNA was measured by amplifying reference genes present in all nucleated cells, and TCRbeta template counts were normalized to that usable DNA to estimate T cell fraction. Repertoire TCRs were annotated as SARS-CoV-2-specific when V gene, CDR3 amino acid sequence and J gene were exactly matched to a known reactive TCR set. The reference SARS-CoV-2 TCR set was obtained from MIRA and was filtered for enrichment in COVID-19-positive ImmuneCODE repertoires, whereby public or cross-reactive TCRs were removed. Using the MIRA antigens, annotated TCRs were further analysed by specific ORF or by position within an ORF. Breadth was defined as annotated unique rearrangements over total unique productive rearrangements; depth was the summed frequency of those rearrangements. Two-sided Wilcoxon rank-sum tests were used to compare TCR breadth between groups. Held by TCRdb, this immuneACCESS table contains in-frame sequences only and omits some clones. Under half of the omission traces to an unresolved V gene where checked; the cause of the rest is unknown. V and J calls and clone size are those listed in that table; D and trimming were worked out from the DNA. In this sample the table shows approximately 460,000 clones, 80% to 90% of which occur a single time. The leading ten clones occupy roughly 1.7% of the sample.

Points on this clone: No antigen is known for it. The DNA is left out, because the CDR3 cannot be placed on it with certainty; the CDR3 is given as TCRdb lists it.

Overall results and qualifications from the work: Comparable non-spike TCR breadth was observed between vaccine and placebo recipients, consistent with only spike being contained in the vaccine. Spike-specific TCR breadth was higher in Ad26.COV2.S recipients than in placebo recipients (P = 0.0014). Comparing responses between vaccine doses or regimens was not something the study was powered to do. The authors noted that total T cell responses may have been underestimated by the TCR breadth and depth analyses. After vaccination, spike-specific CD8+ and CD4+ T cell responses were reported to show substantial breadth.

The intended sense of this specimen's treatment or condition label: roughly 18 received Ad26.COV2.S at low or high dose, single or two shots; about 5 received placebo; per-sample allocation not given. Repertoires of vaccine and placebo recipients were sequenced from samples collected on day 63 after the first injection. Cohort 1b enrolled about two dozen adults aged 18-55 years at a single site in Boston, USA, between 29 July and 7 August 2020. Ad26.COV2.S consisted of a replication-incompetent adenovirus type 26 vector by which a prefusion-stabilized SARS-CoV-2 spike protein from the original Wuhan strain was expressed. Material: peripheral blood, obtained in a trial of Ad26.COV2.S vaccine versus placebo. The clonotype was recovered from a person aged 18 to 65 who received the Ad26.COV2.S COVID-19 vaccine or a placebo.

This receptor has the CDR3 CASSILDSDAEQFF. The V gene is TRBV5-1 and the J gene is TRBJ2-1; the D call TRBD2 from the table was never checked on the DNA. Including cysteine and phenylalanine, the CDR3 has 14 amino acids. The germline V gene provides CDR1 SGHRS and CDR2 YFSETQ.